This T cell receptor beta chain was captured by sequencing in a study of control samples from healthy donors and cancer patients (dated by TCRdb to the early 2020s). In the case of this clone: What antigen it recognizes has not been identified. Per-base quality was not reported, and no clone a single base away is much larger than it.

The method behind the library was the immunoSEQ multiplex PCR assay. The source is immuneACCESS, and TCRdb retained only in-frame sequences with V and J called. Part of the clones is not carried over; for the studies checked, unresolved V genes explain less than half of this, and the remainder is unexplained. The sample includes about 120,000 clones, with about 91% observed a single time. The ten largest clones capture less than 3.5% of the sample. V and J lose 4 bases and 6 bases, and a span of 13 bases separates them. The CDR3 goes from the cysteine to the phenylalanine over 14 residues. Solely the CDR3 DNA is kept, with 42 bases framed from the first base. The germline V gene (reference sequence) provides CDR1 MNHEY and CDR2 SMNVEV.

Material for sequencing was blood. This receptor was taken from a man aged 35 to 55 in good health. Recombination joined TRBV27 with TRBJ1-5, and perhaps TRBD1 as D gene, on 5 matching bases. The CDR3 region reads CASSSGGAGQPQHF. Here is the DNA: TGTGCCAGCAGTTCTGGCGGGGCGGGTCAGCCCCAGCATTTT.